Below are 25 T cell receptor beta chains sequenced from a single sample in a study of identical twins. TCRdb passed the 5' RACE reads through MiXCR, listing each CDR3 protein once. The data show approximately 500,000 distinct CDR3 sequences, around 24% seen once. Another study also made use of these data, one on T cells expressing NK-cell markers.

Source material: CD4+ T cells sorted from blood. The receptors derive from a woman under 30 in good health.

This chain joins TRBV9 and TRBJ2-7; D assignment may be TRBD1 or TRBD2 (5 bases each). The germline V and J ends were trimmed by 4 bases and 0 bases, with 11 bases remaining between them. The CDR3 has 14 amino acids. The V gene's germline CDR1 is SGDLS and CDR2 YYNGEE. The CDR3 coding sequence is TGTGCCAGCAGCCCCCTGGGGGTCTCCTACGAGCAGTACTTC. This encodes CASSPLGVSYEQYF.

Only a few counts were recorded for this clonotype. The rearrangement links TRBV7-2 to TRBJ1-1; no reliable D call. From germline, CDR1 is SGHTA and CDR2 FQGNSA. Trimming removed 8 bases at V and 1 base at J, with 14 bases between. The CDR3 is 14 amino acids. CDR3 nucleotides: TGTGCCAGCCTCATGTCCCCGGAGAACACTGAAGCTTTCTTT. The encoded protein is CASLMSPENTEAFF.

The rearrangement uses TRBV20-1 and TRBJ2-3; 15 nucleotides align to TRBD2. The CDR3 is 17 residues long. Per germline, CDR1 DFQATT and CDR2 SNEGSKA (reference sequence). The trim removed 3 bases at V and 5 bases at J, leaving 9 bases unmatched. The CDR3 sequence: CSARRPGLAGGEDTQYF. The DNA for the CDR3 is TGCAGTGCTAGGAGACCGGGACTAGCGGGAGGCGAAGATACGCAGTATTTT.

A few counts support this clonotype. This rearrangement joins TRBV6-5 to TRBJ2-5; D may correspond to TRBD1 or TRBD2 (6 bases each). Trimming removed 0 bases at V and 2 bases at J, with 10 bases between. The germline CDR1 and CDR2 sequences are MNHEY and SVGAGI. The CDR3 spans 15 residues. CDR3 nucleotide sequence: TGTGCCAGCAGTTACTCGAGAGGGGGGCAAGAGACCCAGTACTTC. It encodes CASSYSRGGQETQYF.

This clonotype was seen a few times. The V gene is TRBV20-1, the J gene TRBJ1-1, with TRBD1 identical over 7 bases. V gave up 6 bases and J gave up 0 bases; unmatched junction bases: 7. The CDR3 length is 14 residues. Germline loops: CDR1 DFQATT, CDR2 SNEGSKA (reference sequence). CDR3 amino acids: CSAGPGQMNTEAFF. As DNA, the CDR3 is TGCAGTGCGGGACCGGGACAGATGAACACTGAAGCTTTCTTT.

The rearrangement links TRBV20-1 to TRBJ2-4; 8 nucleotides align to TRBD2. The CDR3 is 15 residues long. Germline lookup yields CDR1 DFQATT and CDR2 SNEGSKA (reference sequence). The V and J ends lost 6 bases and 3 bases, in that order; junction bases with no gene match: 10. The CDR3 DNA follows: TGCAGTGCCCCTACTAGCGGAGGAGTCAAAAACATTCAGTACTTC. This codes for CSAPTSGGVKNIQYF.

The rearrangement links TRBV7-9 to TRBJ2-7; 7 bases agree with TRBD2. The V gene end was trimmed by 2 bases and the J gene end by 0 bases; junction bases not matched to a gene: 4. This CDR3 has 15 residues. Germline values: CDR1 SEHNR, CDR2 FQNEAQ (reference sequence). The CDR3 DNA is TGTGCCAGCAGCTTAATGGGACTAAGCTCCTACGAGCAGTACTTC. It translates to CASSLMGLSSYEQYF.

The chain has TRBV5-6 and TRBJ2-7, with D perhaps assigned TRBD1 or TRBD2 (5 bases each). The germline V gene has CDR1 SGHDT and CDR2 YYEEEE. V gave up 2 bases and J gave up 6 bases, with 9 bases separating them. The CDR3 is made up of 12 amino acids. The CDR3 coding sequence is TGTGCCAGCAGCTTTTCAGGGAGCGAGCAGTACTTC. Protein sequence: CASSFSGSEQYF.

The J gene is TRBJ2-5, the V gene TRBV5-5; the D gene is possibly TRBD2 (5 bases). Germline V gene sequence: CDR1 SGHKS, CDR2 YYEKEE (reference sequence). This CDR3 comprises 14 residues. V was shortened by 4 bases and J by 2 bases, with 12 bases between the two germline ends. The CDR3 DNA reads as TGTGCCAGCAGCGGGGTCGGCGGGCAAGAGACCCAGTACTTC. Its translation: CASSGVGGQETQYF.

This clonotype was detected only a few times. The chain joins TRBV7-9 to TRBJ2-5, with D hard to call. CDR3 length equals 15 residues. The germline V gene encodes CDR1 SEHNR and CDR2 FQNEAQ (reference sequence). Deletions cut 5 bases from V and 3 bases from J, with 16 bases between. The CDR3 here is CASSILRTLEETQYF. In DNA form, the CDR3 reads TGTGCCAGCAGCATACTAAGAACCCTTGAAGAGACCCAGTACTTC.

The chain employs TRBV29-1 and TRBJ2-5, with 7 bases fitting TRBD2. Per germline, CDR1 SQVTM and CDR2 ANQGSEA. The CDR3 contains 14 residues. V was pared by 7 bases and J by 4 bases, with 12 bases of the junction left unmatched. Here the CDR3 DNA reads TGCAGCGGCCGGGGAGGGGCGATGGGAGAGACCCAGTACTTC. Translated: CSGRGGAMGETQYF.

A few counts support this clonotype. V is TRBV7-2 and J is TRBJ2-6; TRBD1 is a possible D gene (7 bases). V lost 3 bases and J 0 bases, leaving 12 bases between the germline ends. Germline CDR1 is SGHTA and CDR2 is FQGNSA. The CDR3 spans 17 residues. The CDR3 bases are TGTGCCAGCAGCTTGCAGGGGGGCAGCTCTGGGGCCAACGTCCTGACTTTC. It encodes CASSLQGGSSGANVLTF. Looking up the rest from reference TRBV7-2 and TRBJ2-6 gives the full variable domain: GAGVSQSPSNKVTEKGKDVELRCDPISGHTALYWYRQSLGQGLEFLIYFQGNSAPDKSGLPSDRFSAERTGGSVSTLTIQRTQQEDSAVYLCASSLQGGSSGANVLTFGAGSRLTVL.

The chain is built from TRBV10-3 and TRBJ2-3, with 10 nucleotides matching TRBD2. CDR3 length equals 14 residues. CDR1 and CDR2 (germline): ENHRY, SYGVKD. This CDR3 reads CATLGLAGTDTQYF. In nucleotides, the CDR3 is TGTGCTACCCTAGGACTAGCGGGCACAGATACGCAGTATTTT.

This chain's CDR3 is CASSLGGIGYNEQFF. The CDR3 DNA sequence: TGTGCCAGCAGCTTAGGCGGGATAGGGTACAATGAGCAGTTCTTC. This chain joins TRBV11-3 and TRBJ2-1, with D possibly matching TRBD2 (6 bases). The V end was cut by 1 base, the J end by 4 bases, with 11 bases between. Germline V CDR1 and CDR2: SGHNT, YENEEA. This CDR3 comprises 15 residues.

The rearrangement uses TRBV12-3 or TRBV12-4 and TRBJ1-2, with 7 bases fitting TRBD1. The CDR3 has 13 amino acids. V lost 3 bases and J lost 8; bases outside the gene matches: 6. The CDR3 loop reads CASSFQGEEGYTF. CDR3 DNA sequence: TGTGCCAGCAGTTTTCAGGGGGAGGAGGGCTACACCTTC.

This clonotype was seen only a few times. The chain has TRBV29-1 and TRBJ2-7; the D gene is possibly TRBD2 (5 bases). CDR1 is SQVTM, CDR2 ANQGSEA, per germline. Deletions cut 7 bases from V and 3 bases from J, with 10 bases between. The CDR3 is made up of 11 amino acids. The CDR3 DNA follows: TGCAGCGCTACGGGAAACTACGAGCAGTACTTC. Protein sequence: CSATGNYEQYF.

The chain has TRBV7-9 and TRBJ2-1; no clear D. The CDR3 has 17 residues. Germline values: CDR1 SEHNR, CDR2 FQNEAQ (reference sequence). Deletions cut 5 bases from V and 7 bases from J, with 24 bases between. CDR3 sequence: CASSPPHRPGNRNEQFF. CDR3 DNA: TGTGCCAGCAGCCCCCCCCACCGGCCAGGAAATCGAAATGAGCAGTTCTTC.

The chain has TRBV11-2 and TRBJ2-3; D remains unclear. The CDR3 has 14 amino acids. Germline loops: CDR1 SGHAT, CDR2 FQNNGV. V was cut by 5 bases and J by 2 bases, with 11 bases left in between. The CDR3 region is CASSPWANTDTQYF. The CDR3 nucleotides read TGTGCCAGCAGCCCCTGGGCCAACACAGATACGCAGTATTTT.

The chain carries TRBV10-3 and TRBJ2-1; 7 bases align to TRBD2. CDR1 is ENHRY and CDR2 is SYGVKD in the germline V gene. CDR3 length: 13 residues. V shed 11 bases, J shed 7 bases, and the junction held 11 bases outside the gene matches. The CDR3 sequence: CALKKASGNEQFF. CDR3 sequence (DNA): TGTGCCCTAAAGAAGGCTAGCGGAAATGAGCAGTTCTTC.

There are a few counts of this clonotype. The chain combines TRBV10-3 with TRBJ1-2; D is unclear. V shed 2 bases and J shed 2 bases, with 6 bases lying between them. Germline lookup yields CDR1 ENHRY and CDR2 SYGVKD. The CDR3 sequence is 13 residues long. CDR3 nucleotides: TGTGCCATCAGTGAGGAGCAGAACTATGGCTACACCTTC. This translates into CAISEEQNYGYTF.

This clonotype was observed a handful of times. The chain has TRBV12-3 or TRBV12-4 and TRBJ1-4; D is unclear. The CDR3 extends over 16 amino acids. The ends were cut back, 5 bases at V and 0 bases at J, with 13 bases in the middle. The CDR3 spells CASSQASRTTNEKLFF. In DNA form, the CDR3 reads TGTGCCAGCAGTCAGGCCTCTCGAACAACTAATGAAAAACTGTTTTTT.

V and J are TRBV3-1 and TRBJ2-1, with no clear D. Germline V gives CDR1 LGHDT, CDR2 YNNKEL (reference sequence). Trimming removed 1 base at V and 9 bases at J, with 7 bases between. CDR3 size: 12 residues. The CDR3 nucleotides are TGTGCCAGCAGCCAAGTCTGGAGTGAGCAGTTCTTC. The encoded protein is CASSQVWSEQFF.

The rearrangement joins TRBV7-9 to TRBJ2-1, with 13 positions matching TRBD2. Germline-derived CDR1 and CDR2 are SEHNR and FQNEAQ (reference sequence). This CDR3 is built from 16 residues. V shed 5 bases and J 8 bases; nucleotides not matched to a gene: 9. CDR3 sequence: CASSQGLAGSIDEQFF. In DNA form, the CDR3 reads TGTGCCAGCAGCCAGGGACTAGCGGGAAGTATCGATGAGCAGTTCTTC.

This chain uses TRBV20-1 with TRBJ1-1; TRBD1 aligns across 7 bases. Germline values: CDR1 DFQATT, CDR2 SNEGSKA (reference sequence). The CDR3 sequence is 13 residues long. V was pared by 5 bases and J by 5 bases, with 8 bases of the junction left unmatched. The CDR3 is CSASTVRGTEAFF. The CDR3 DNA follows: TGCAGTGCTTCGACAGTCAGGGGGACTGAAGCTTTCTTT.

This clonotype was recorded a few times. The chain is built from TRBV20-1 and TRBJ2-5; D may correspond to TRBD1 or TRBD2 (5 bases each). The germline CDR1 and CDR2 sequences are DFQATT and SNEGSKA (reference sequence). Between the trimmed V and J ends, which lost 0 bases and 2 bases, there was a span of 13 bases. The CDR3 spans 15 residues. CDR3: CSARDDGTGQETQYF. The CDR3 DNA follows: TGCAGTGCTAGAGATGATGGGACCGGTCAAGAGACCCAGTACTTC.